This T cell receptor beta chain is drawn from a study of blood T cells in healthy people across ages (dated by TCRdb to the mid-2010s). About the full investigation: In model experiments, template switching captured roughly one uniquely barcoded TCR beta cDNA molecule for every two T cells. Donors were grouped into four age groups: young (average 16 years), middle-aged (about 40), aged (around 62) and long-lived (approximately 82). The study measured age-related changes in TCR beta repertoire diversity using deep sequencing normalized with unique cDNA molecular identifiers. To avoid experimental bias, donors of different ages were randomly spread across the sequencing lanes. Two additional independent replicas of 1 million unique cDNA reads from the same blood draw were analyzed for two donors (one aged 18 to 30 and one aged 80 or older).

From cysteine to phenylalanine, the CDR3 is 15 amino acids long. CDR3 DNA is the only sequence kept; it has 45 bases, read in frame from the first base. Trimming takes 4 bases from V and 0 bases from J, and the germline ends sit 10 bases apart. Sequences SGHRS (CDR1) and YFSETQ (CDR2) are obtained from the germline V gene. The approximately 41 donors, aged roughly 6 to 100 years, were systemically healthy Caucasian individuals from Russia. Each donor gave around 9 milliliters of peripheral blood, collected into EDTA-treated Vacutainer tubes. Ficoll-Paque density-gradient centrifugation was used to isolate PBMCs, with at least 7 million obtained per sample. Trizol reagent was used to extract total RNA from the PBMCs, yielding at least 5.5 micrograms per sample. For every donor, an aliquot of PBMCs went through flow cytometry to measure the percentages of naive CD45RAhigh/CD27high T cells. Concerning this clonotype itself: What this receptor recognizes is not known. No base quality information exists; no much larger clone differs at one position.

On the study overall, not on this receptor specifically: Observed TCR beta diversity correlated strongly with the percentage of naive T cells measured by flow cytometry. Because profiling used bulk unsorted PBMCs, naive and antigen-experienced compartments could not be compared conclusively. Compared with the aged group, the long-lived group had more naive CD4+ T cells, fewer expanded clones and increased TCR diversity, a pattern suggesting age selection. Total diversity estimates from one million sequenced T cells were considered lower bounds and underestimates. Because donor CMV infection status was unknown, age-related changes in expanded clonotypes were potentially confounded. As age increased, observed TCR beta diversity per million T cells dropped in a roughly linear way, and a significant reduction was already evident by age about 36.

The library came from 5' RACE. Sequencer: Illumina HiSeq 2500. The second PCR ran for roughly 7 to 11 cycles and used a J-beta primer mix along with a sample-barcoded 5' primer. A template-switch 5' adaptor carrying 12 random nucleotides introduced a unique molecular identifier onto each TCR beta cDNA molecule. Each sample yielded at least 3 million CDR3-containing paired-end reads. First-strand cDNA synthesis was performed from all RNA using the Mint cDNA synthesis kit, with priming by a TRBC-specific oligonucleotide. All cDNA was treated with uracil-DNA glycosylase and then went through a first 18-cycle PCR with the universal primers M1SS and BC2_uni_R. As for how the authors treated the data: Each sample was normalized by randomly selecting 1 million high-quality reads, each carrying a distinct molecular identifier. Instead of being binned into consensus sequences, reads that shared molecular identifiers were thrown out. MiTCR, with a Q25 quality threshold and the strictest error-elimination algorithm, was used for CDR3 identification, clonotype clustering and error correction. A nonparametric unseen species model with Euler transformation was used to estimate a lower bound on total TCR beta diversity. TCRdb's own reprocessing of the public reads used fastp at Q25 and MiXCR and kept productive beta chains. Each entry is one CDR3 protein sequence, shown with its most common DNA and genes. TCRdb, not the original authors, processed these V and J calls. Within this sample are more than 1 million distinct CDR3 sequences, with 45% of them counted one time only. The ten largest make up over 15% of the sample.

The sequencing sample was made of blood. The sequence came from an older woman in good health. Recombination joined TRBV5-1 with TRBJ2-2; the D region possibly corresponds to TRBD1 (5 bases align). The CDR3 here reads CASSLDNSNTGELFF. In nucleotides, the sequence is TGCGCCAGCAGCCTGGACAACTCGAACACCGGGGAGCTGTTTTTT.